The 31 T cell receptor beta chains presented below share a single source sample, sequenced in a study of cytomegalovirus exposure and HLA in healthy donors. PCR amplification relied on 60 Vbeta primers (plus 13 Jbeta primers). The protocol was immunoSEQ multiplex PCR, while the TCRdb copy is restricted to in-frame clones and leaves out a portion. Of under 250,000 clones in the sample, around 85% were seen once. The sample was PBMCs. The source of these receptors is a man between 50 and 59 years old in good health and CMV-seronegative.

This chain joins TRBV27 and TRBJ1-1; D is possibly TRBD1 (5 bases). Germline V CDR1 and CDR2: MNHEY, SMNVEV (reference sequence). Trimming shortened V by 0 bases and J by 7 bases, and 6 bases separated the two germline ends. CDR3 length equals 12 residues. The DNA for the CDR3 is TGTGCCAGCAGTTTATCGGGGGGTGAAGCTTTCTTT. Translated, it gives CASSLSGGEAFF.

This clone was seen just once. The rearrangement links TRBV19 to TRBJ2-7; 7 nucleotides line up with TRBD1. This CDR3 spans 14 amino acids. The ends lost 4 bases at V and 2 bases at J; junction bases unmatched: 5. Germline CDR1 and CDR2: LNHDA and SQIVND (reference sequence). CDR3 bases: TGTGCCAGTAGTAACAGGGGATCACCCTACGAGCAGTACTTC. Encoded protein: CASSNRGSPYEQYF. The complete variable domain, with remaining parts taken from reference TRBV19 and TRBJ2-7, reads DGGITQSPKYLFRKEGQNVTLSCEQNLNHDAMYWYRQDPGQGLRLIYYSQIVNDFQKGDIAEGYSVSREKKESFPLTVTSAQKNPTAFYLCASSNRGSPYEQYFGPGTRLTVT.

The genes are TRBV28 and TRBJ1-2, with D uncertain. Trimming pared 1 base from V and 8 bases from J, leaving 8 bases between. Germline assignment: CDR1 MDHEN and CDR2 SYDVKM. CDR3 length equals 12 residues. CDR3 region: CASSLSSSGYTF. The CDR3, as DNA: TGTGCCAGCAGTTTATCCTCCTCCGGCTACACCTTC.

The rearrangement links TRBV5-1 to TRBJ1-4; 7 bases agree with TRBD1. Germline V gene lookup returns CDR1 SGHRS and CDR2 YFSETQ. Trimming removed 4 bases from V and 5 bases from J; junction bases left unmatched: 5. The CDR3 is 14 residues long. CDR3: CASSGGQRNEKLFF. The CDR3 region has the DNA TGCGCCAGCAGCGGGGGACAGCGAAATGAAAAACTGTTTTTT.

The V and J genes are TRBV27 and TRBJ1-2; weak D call: TRBD1 (6 bases). This CDR3 is built from 15 residues. Trimming removed 2 bases at V and 4 bases at J, with 14 bases between. Per the germline V gene, CDR1 is MNHEY and CDR2 is SMNVEV (reference sequence). CDR3 sequence reads: CASSLGRGDGYGYTF. For the CDR3, the DNA is TGTGCCAGCAGTTTAGGGAGGGGGGATGGCTATGGCTACACCTTC.

The V gene is TRBV5-3, the J gene TRBJ1-2; a possible D gene is TRBD1 (6 bases). TRBV5-3 is sorted into the ORF group, with uncertain function. Trimming shortened V by 4 bases and J by 6 bases, and 13 bases separated the two germline ends. This CDR3 spans 13 amino acids. The CDR3 here is CARSPGEDHGYTF. CDR3 DNA: TGTGCCAGAAGCCCAGGGGAAGACCATGGCTACACCTTC.

The chain combines TRBV7-9 with TRBJ1-4, with TRBD1 matching over 11 bases. Germline V gene sequence: CDR1 SEHNR, CDR2 FQNEAQ (reference sequence). The CDR3 consists of 14 residues. V trimming: 3 bases; J trimming: 7 bases; junction bases outside the gene matches: 1. CDR3 sequence: CASSLGQGVEKLFF. The CDR3 nucleotides are TGTGCCAGCAGCTTGGGACAGGGGGTTGAAAAACTGTTTTTT. Together with reference TRBV7-9 and TRBJ1-4, the CDR3 gives the full variable domain: DTGVSQNPRHKITKRGQNVTFRCDPISEHNRLYWYRQTLGQGPEFLTYFQNEAQLEKSRLLSDRFSAERPKGSFSTLEIQRTEQGDSAMYLCASSLGQGVEKLFFGSGTQLSVL.

The CDR3 spells CASSVSTSAKETQYF. CDR3 in DNA: TGTGCCAGCAGCGTTTCGACTAGCGCGAAAGAGACCCAGTACTTC. The chain links TRBV9 to TRBJ2-5; 8 nucleotides match TRBD2. CDR3 length: 15 residues. Germline V gene data show CDR1 as SGDLS and CDR2 as YYNGEE. The V segment lost 2 bases and the J segment 3 bases; nucleotides outside the gene matches: 6.

The rearrangement uses TRBV25-1 and TRBJ2-2; D is ambiguous. This CDR3 has 13 residues. The ends were cut back, 4 bases at V and 5 bases at J, with 8 bases in the middle. Germline assignment: CDR1 MGHDK and CDR2 SYGVNS. The CDR3 nucleotides are TGTGCCAGCAGTGGTTTGAGAACCGGGGAGCTGTTTTTT. Protein product: CASSGLRTGELFF.

This sequence joins TRBV6-5 and TRBJ2-7; 9 positions agree with TRBD2. The trim removed 6 bases at V and 0 bases at J, leaving 3 bases unmatched. The CDR3 covers 14 residues. Germline V gene data show CDR1 as MNHEY and CDR2 as SVGAGI. The CDR3 loop reads CASSRSGSSYEQYF. In DNA, the CDR3 is TGTGCCAGCAGCCGTAGCGGGAGCTCCTACGAGCAGTACTTC.

The chain employs TRBV7-2 and TRBJ2-3; 11 positions match TRBD1. Germline V gene sequence: CDR1 SGHTA, CDR2 FQGNSA. This CDR3 contains 17 residues. J was trimmed by 3 bases and V by 1 base; bases with no gene match: 6. The DNA for the CDR3 is TGTGCCAGCAGCTTAGGCGGGACAGGGGGAAGAACAGATACGCAGTATTTT. It specifies CASSLGGTGGRTDTQYF.

V and J are TRBV9 and TRBJ2-1; D is perhaps TRBD2 (6 bases). This CDR3 region has 15 residues. Trimming removed 3 bases at V and 5 bases at J, with 15 bases between. CDR1 is SGDLS and CDR2 is YYNGEE in the germline V gene. CDR3 sequence (DNA): TGTGCCAGCAGCGCTACGGGAGCCGGGAACAATGAGCAGTTCTTC. Its translation is CASSATGAGNNEQFF.

V and J are TRBV7-9 and TRBJ2-7; 8 bases fit TRBD2. In germline, CDR1 is SEHNR, CDR2 FQNEAQ (reference sequence). V lost 2 bases to trimming and J lost 7 bases; unmatched junction nucleotides: 10. The CDR3 is 15 amino acids. The CDR3 sequence is CASSLPLAEAREQYF. DNA for the CDR3: TGTGCCAGCAGCTTACCACTAGCGGAGGCGCGTGAGCAGTACTTC.

On this clone: The identical CDR3 is also encoded by other nucleotide sequences in the sample. The V call is TRBV7-9, the J call TRBJ1-4; 9 bases match TRBD1. The CDR3 is 17 amino acids. The V and J ends lost 5 bases and 0 bases, in that order; junction bases with no gene match: 7. CDR1 and CDR2 (germline): SEHNR, FQNEAQ (reference sequence). The DNA for the CDR3 is TGTGCCAGCAGCAACCGAGACAGGGGGTCAACTAATGAAAAACTGTTTTTT. It codes for CASSNRDRGSTNEKLFF.

The gene calls are TRBV30 and TRBJ2-7; 7 bases fit TRBD2. CDR1 and CDR2 (germline): GTSNPN, SVGIG (reference sequence). V was clipped by 4 bases and J by 6 bases; unmatched bases: 6. The CDR3 covers 12 residues. CDR3 nucleotides: TGTGCCTGGAAAACGGGGGGTGGCGAGCAGTACTTC. This translates into CAWKTGGGEQYF.

The chain couples TRBV11-2 to TRBJ2-7, with 11 bases fitting TRBD2. Losses at the gene ends were 5 bases for V and 0 bases for J; bases not matched to a gene: 6. The CDR3 runs 16 residues. Germline-derived CDR1 and CDR2 are SGHAT and FQNNGV. The CDR3 nucleotides are TGTGCCAGCAGCCAAACTAGCGGGAGTGTCTCCTACGAGCAGTACTTC. As protein: CASSQTSGSVSYEQYF. The full variable domain, completed using reference TRBV11-2 and TRBJ2-7, is EAGVAQSPRYKIIEKRQSVAFWCNPISGHATLYWYQQILGQGPKLLIQFQNNGVVDDSQLPKDRFSAERLKGVDSTLKIQPAKLEDSAVYLCASSQTSGSVSYEQYFGPGTRLTVT.

The chain is built from TRBV27 and TRBJ2-7; 8 nucleotides match TRBD1. This CDR3 spans 14 amino acids. Germline V lookup: CDR1 MNHEY, CDR2 SMNVEV (reference sequence). V dropped 6 bases and J dropped 3; count of bases not matched to a gene: 7. The CDR3 DNA reads as TGTGCCAGCAGGGCGGGACAGGCCTTCTACGAGCAGTACTTC. It is translated as CASRAGQAFYEQYF.

The chain links TRBV7-3 to TRBJ2-3; a weak D match, TRBD2 (6 bases). The V end lost 1 base, the J end lost 4 bases, and 9 bases lay between the germline ends. The CDR3 has 14 amino acids. Germline V gene data show CDR1 as SGHTA and CDR2 as FQGTGA. The CDR3 reads CASSLIGGSDTQYF. The CDR3 nucleotides are TGTGCCAGCAGCTTAATCGGGGGTTCAGATACGCAGTATTTT. The full variable domain, in which reference TRBV7-3 and TRBJ2-3 provide the parts outside the CDR3, is GAGVSQTPSNKVTEKGKYVELRCDPISGHTALYWYRQSLGQGPEFLIYFQGTGAADDSGLPNDRFFAVRPEGSVSTLKIQRTERGDSAVYLCASSLIGGSDTQYFGPGTRLTVL.

This chain connects TRBV10-1 to TRBJ2-2; a weak D match, TRBD1 (6 bases). Deletions cut 0 bases from V and 1 base from J, with 9 bases between. CDR1 is WNHNN and CDR2 is SYGVQD in the germline V gene (reference sequence). CDR3 length: 16 residues. The CDR3 loop is CASSESGTLNTGELFF. The CDR3 coding sequence is TGCGCCAGCAGTGAGTCGGGGACATTGAACACCGGGGAGCTGTTTTTT.

The chain links TRBV11-1 to TRBJ1-3, with TRBD1 matching 7 bases. CDR1 and CDR2 from the germline V gene are SGHAT and FQDESV (reference sequence). This CDR3 has 16 amino acids. V shed 2 bases and J 1 base; nucleotides not matched to a gene: 5. The CDR3 DNA reads as TGTGCCAGCAGCTTATCACAGGGGACTTCTGGAAACACCATATATTTT. It specifies CASSLSQGTSGNTIYF.

The chain employs TRBV5-6 and TRBJ1-5; D might be TRBD1 (5 bases). V shed 5 bases and J shed 1 base, with 10 bases lying between them. CDR1 is SGHDT and CDR2 is YYEEEE in the germline V gene. The CDR3 runs 14 residues. The CDR3 sequence: CASSLDKSNQPQHF. The CDR3 DNA sequence: TGTGCCAGCAGTCTGGACAAGAGCAATCAGCCCCAGCATTTT.

The chain couples TRBV10-1 to TRBJ1-5; D ambiguous. Germline lookup yields CDR1 WNHNN and CDR2 SYGVQD (reference sequence). The CDR3 is 13 residues long. The germline V and J ends were trimmed by 4 bases and 4 bases, with 8 bases remaining between them. The CDR3 here is CASSGGRNQPQHF. The CDR3 DNA reads as TGCGCCAGCAGTGGAGGTCGGAATCAGCCCCAGCATTTT.

This chain links TRBV9 with TRBJ2-2; D gene unclear. From germline, CDR1 is SGDLS and CDR2 YYNGEE. V was pared by 3 bases and J by 2 bases, with 8 bases between. CDR3 length: 14 amino acids. The CDR3 DNA is TGTGCCAGCAGCGCCCACATAAACACCGGGGAGCTGTTTTTT. Its protein product is CASSAHINTGELFF.

The V and J genes are TRBV18 and TRBJ2-7, with 11 bases lining up with TRBD2. Germline lookup yields CDR1 KGHSH and CDR2 LQKENI. The V and J ends lost 5 bases and 5 bases, in that order; junction bases with no gene match: 8. The CDR3 consists of 15 residues. In DNA form, the CDR3 reads TGTGCCAGCTCATTCACTAGCGGGAGCACCCACGAGCAGTACTTC. It translates to CASSFTSGSTHEQYF.

A few counts support this clone. This chain connects TRBV28 to TRBJ2-7, with D tentatively TRBD1 (5 bases). The CDR3 sequence is 15 residues long. The germline CDR1 and CDR2 sequences are MDHEN and SYDVKM. Trimming cost V 5 bases and J 3 bases, with 17 bases left between them. CDR3 DNA sequence: TGTGCCAGCAGTCCCAAGGGGTGGTATAACTACGAGCAGTACTTC. Protein product: CASSPKGWYNYEQYF.

V is TRBV25-1 and J is TRBJ1-4; a weak D match, TRBD1 (6 bases). The CDR3 extends over 14 amino acids. The ends were cut back, 6 bases at V and 8 bases at J, with 16 bases in the middle. From germline, CDR1 is MGHDK and CDR2 SYGVNS. The CDR3 bases are TGTGCCAGCAGAGATACAGGGATCCGCGAAAAACTGTTTTTT. Translation: CASRDTGIREKLFF.

The chain joins TRBV18 to TRBJ2-5; 10 bases line up with TRBD2. With 3 bases clipped from V and 0 bases from J, the junction kept 4 bases outside the gene matches. The CDR3 contains 16 residues. Looked up from germline, CDR1 is KGHSH and CDR2 is LQKENI. In nucleotides, the CDR3 is TGTGCCAGCTCACCTAGAACTAGCGGGAACCAAGAGACCCAGTACTTC. Translating gives CASSPRTSGNQETQYF. The complete variable domain, with remaining parts taken from reference TRBV18 and TRBJ2-5, reads NAGVMQNPRHLVRRRGQEARLRCSPMKGHSHVYWYRQLPEEGLKFMVYLQKENIIDESGMPKERFSAEFPKEGPSILRIQQVVRGDSAAYFCASSPRTSGNQETQYFGPGTRLLVL.

The gene calls are TRBV19 and TRBJ2-1; 12 bases line up with TRBD2. Germline CDR1 LNHDA, CDR2 SQIVND (reference sequence). With 3 bases clipped from V and 4 bases from J, the junction kept 4 bases outside the gene matches. The CDR3 spans 16 residues. The CDR3 sequence: CASSIRGTSGYNEQFF. The CDR3 region has the DNA TGTGCCAGTAGTATTAGGGGGACTAGCGGGTACAATGAGCAGTTCTTC.

CDR3 in DNA: TGTGCCAGCACCACAACACTCGCCGGGAGCCCCAACCACGAGCAGTACTTC. It yields the protein CASTTTLAGSPNHEQYF. V usage is TRBV7-9 and J usage is TRBJ2-7, with D possibly TRBD2 on 6 matching bases. Trimming shortened V by 7 bases and J by 5 bases, and 27 bases separated the two germline ends. From germline, CDR1 is SEHNR and CDR2 FQNEAQ (reference sequence). This CDR3 has 17 residues.

The chain employs TRBV7-2 and TRBJ2-3; D not resolved. The V gene lost 5 bases and the J gene lost 1 base, with 10 bases spanning the gap. Germline CDR1 and CDR2: SGHTA and FQGNSA. CDR3 length equals 14 residues. This CDR3 reads CASSNGGGTDTQYF. Here the CDR3 DNA reads TGTGCCAGCAGCAACGGCGGAGGCACAGATACGCAGTATTTT.

This clone was recorded a few times. The chain joins TRBV19 to TRBJ2-1, with D maybe TRBD2 (6 bases). V lost 5 bases, J lost 9 bases, and 23 bases lay in between. This CDR3 region has 16 residues. Per the germline V gene, CDR1 is LNHDA and CDR2 is SQIVND (reference sequence). This CDR3 is CASSRGGGLVIGEQFF. The CDR3 DNA follows: TGTGCCAGTAGTCGTGGGGGAGGCCTCGTTATCGGTGAGCAGTTCTTC.